This entry features one T cell receptor (beta chain) sequence. Per the germline V gene, CDR1 is GTSNPN and CDR2 is SVGIG (reference sequence). This CDR3 has 14 amino acids. The data were taken from a study of long-term antiretroviral therapy in people with HIV. The assay, immunoSEQ v3.0, was run at survey level. Method: immunoSEQ multiplex PCR; TCRdb's copy keeps in-frame clones and lacks some. The sample has some 14,000 clones, more than 65% seen once. The chain recombines TRBV30 with TRBJ2-5; TRBD1 matches at 9 bases. The J call is uncertain, as TRBJ2-7 better fits the DNA end. The clonotype originates from a middle-aged man with HIV. Sample: unsorted PBMCs, taken 3.1 years after starting antiretroviral therapy. The CDR3 loop reads CAWSEGGQGNEQYF. The CDR3 bases are TGTGCCTGGAGTGAGGGGGGACAGGGAAACGAGCAGTACTTC.